A selection of T cell receptor beta chains follows, all from one sample in a study of type 1 regulatory T cells. A single record per CDR3 protein comes from TCRdb applying MiXCR to the reads. The data show roughly 68,000 distinct CDR3 sequences, with around 60% seen just once and 7.6% held by the top ten. Antigen specificity for these receptors is unknown. Sequenced input: cultured T cells, either the whole culture or a sorted T cell fraction (not recorded which). These receptor sequences come from a human donor in good health. CDR3s include the opening cysteine and the closing phenylalanine or tryptophan. A D gene is named only where the DNA matches it firmly. Some rows have no size entry. The others give once, few or many, or a class for an expanded clone.

J gene,V gene,clone size,D gene,CDR3 DNA,CDR3 protein
TRBJ2-7,TRBV12-3/TRBV12-4,few,TRBD2,TGTGCCAGCAGTACTCCGGGACTAGTCAACGAGCAGTACTTC,CASSTPGLVNEQYF
TRBJ2-3,TRBV29-1,once,NA,TGCAGCGTTGGCAGGAGCCATACGCAGTATTTT,CSVGRSHTQYF
TRBJ2-7,TRBV20-1,NA,NA,TGCAGTGCTAGTGTGCCAGGGCAAGGGGAGCAGTACTTC,CSASVPGQGEQYF
TRBJ2-6,TRBV19,NA,NA,TGTGCCACCCGTTCCGGGGCCAACGTCCTGACTTTC,CATRSGANVLTF
TRBJ2-5,TRBV7-9,NA,TRBD1,TGTGCCAGCAGTCCTCACCCGCGGGACAGGGTATTGTACCAAGAGACCCAGTACTTC,CASSPHPRDRVLYQETQYF
TRBJ1-1,TRBV7-8,few,TRBD1,TGTGCCAGCAGCCCCCGGACAGGCCCCACTGAAGCTTTCTTT,CASSPRTGPTEAFF
TRBJ2-7,TRBV3-1,NA,NA,TGTGCCAGCAGCCAGAGCTACTCCTACGAGCAGTACTTC,CASSQSYSYEQYF
TRBJ1-4,TRBV2,NA,NA,TGTGCCAGCAGTGACTTCCGGGGGAACCTTGAAAAACTGTTTTTT,CASSDFRGNLEKLFF
TRBJ2-7,TRBV5-4,once,NA,TGTGCCAGCAGCTTGCCCGGGGCCTACGAGCAGTACTTC,CASSLPGAYEQYF
TRBJ1-2,TRBV7-9,few,NA,TGTGCCAGCAGCGCACGGACAGACTATGGCTACACCTTC,CASSARTDYGYTF
TRBJ2-1,TRBV19,NA,NA,TGTGCCTTAGGGGCAGTTCGCGGTGAGCAGTTCTTC,CALGAVRGEQFF
TRBJ2-3,TRBV20-1,NA,NA,TGCAGTGCTAGGGGCGGAGTGGGAGATACGCAGTATTTT,CSARGGVGDTQYF
TRBJ1-2,TRBV19,NA,NA,TGTGCCAACCGGGACAAGAACGGCGGCTACACCTTC,CANRDKNGGYTF
TRBJ2-3,TRBV20-1,once,NA,TGCAGTGCTAGCTTGGTCGCGGGAAGAACCACAGATACGCAGTATTTT,CSASLVAGRTTDTQYF
TRBJ2-3,TRBV20-1,few,TRBD2,TGCAGTGCTAGAGATCACGGACTAGCGGGTGTCACAGATACGCAGTATTTT,CSARDHGLAGVTDTQYF
TRBJ2-5,TRBV12-3/TRBV12-4,NA,NA,TGTGCCAGCAGTTCCTACGACAATCAAGAGACCCAGTACTTC,CASSSYDNQETQYF
TRBJ1-5,TRBV6-6,NA,NA,TGTGCCAGCAGTTACGGCAGCCAGCCCCAGCATTTT,CASSYGSQPQHF
TRBJ1-2,TRBV4-1,NA,NA,TGCGCCAGCAGCCCTTCGGGTCTCGCCGACGGCTATGGCTACACCTTC,CASSPSGLADGYGYTF
TRBJ1-6,TRBV5-5,few,NA,TGTGCCAGCAGCTTAACGTCAGGCGGTGATTCACCCCTCCACTTT,CASSLTSGGDSPLHF
TRBJ2-2,TRBV4-1,NA,NA,TGCGCCAGCAGCCAGAGGACTGACGCGAACACCGGGGAGCTGTTTTTT,CASSQRTDANTGELFF
TRBJ2-1,TRBV5-1,few,NA,TGCGCCAGCAGCGAAACCATGGGTGAGCAGTTCTTC,CASSETMGEQFF
TRBJ2-7,TRBV11-1,NA,NA,TGTGCCAGCAAAAGCGGTTACGAGCAGTACTTC,CASKSGYEQYF
TRBJ2-1,TRBV7-9,NA,NA,TGTGCCAGCAGCTCTAGGCCGGGACTCCAGCAGTTCTTC,CASSSRPGLQQFF
TRBJ1-2,TRBV5-1,NA,NA,TGCGCCAGCAGCTTGGGAGGGATCGGCTACACCTTC,CASSLGGIGYTF
TRBJ2-1,TRBV20-1,NA,NA,TGCAGTGCTCCCGGGAATAGTGAGCAGTTCTTC,CSAPGNSEQFF
TRBJ1-2,TRBV30,few,NA,TGTGCCTGGAGTGTAAAGGGGCGCGATGGCTACACCTTC,CAWSVKGRDGYTF
TRBJ2-5,TRBV5-1,few,NA,TGCGCCAGCAGCTCCCTCGGAGAGACCCAGTACTTC,CASSSLGETQYF
TRBJ2-7,TRBV28,few,NA,TGTGCCAGCAGTCCAGGGGGGGGCTACGAGCAGTACTTC,CASSPGGGYEQYF
TRBJ1-3,TRBV20-1,NA,NA,TGCAGTGCTAGGGAACATCACTCTGGAAACACCATATATTTT,CSAREHHSGNTIYF
TRBJ2-1,TRBV4-1,NA,TRBD2,TGCGCCAGCAGCCTTCTAGCGGGAGTGGTCGATGAGCAGTTCTTC,CASSLLAGVVDEQFF
TRBJ1-5,TRBV19,few,NA,TGTGCCAGTAGTATCGGCATCCATCAGCCCCAGCATTTT,CASSIGIHQPQHF
TRBJ1-2,TRBV5-1,NA,TRBD1,TGCGCCAGCAGCTTGGATTGGGGACAGGTGGTTGGAGAGACTAACTATGGCTACACCTTC,CASSLDWGQVVGETNYGYTF
TRBJ2-3,TRBV14,NA,NA,TGTGCCAGCAGCATGAACATTCAAGGGGATACGCAGTATTTT,CASSMNIQGDTQYF
TRBJ2-2,TRBV5-1,few,NA,TGCGCCAGCAGCTTGGCCAGAGGGGGTCGGGGCACCGGGGAGCTGTTTTTT,CASSLARGGRGTGELFF
TRBJ1-1,TRBV12-3/TRBV12-4,NA,NA,TGTGCCAGCGACCTCGGGGGTGACGCTAGTGAAGCTTTCTTT,CASDLGGDASEAFF